The clone carrying this T cell receptor (beta chain) came up a few times. Its antigen is not identified. This entry comes from a study of T-cell memory formation after mild COVID-19. The study, taken as a whole, reports: Second-wave clones that peaked on day 37 lacked confirmed SARS-CoV-2 specificity.

V gave up 5 bases and J gave up 4 bases, with 14 bases separating them. The CDR3 loop spans 14 amino acids. Constant-segment-primed 5'RACE gave TCR alpha and TCR beta cDNA libraries with sample barcodes and UMIs. TCRdb passed the 5' RACE reads through MiXCR, listing each CDR3 protein once. The data hold approximately 500,000 distinct CDR3 sequences, with nearly 25% observed a single time. The chain recombines TRBV12-3 or TRBV12-4 with TRBJ1-1; tentatively, D is TRBD1 (5 bases). Sequenced sample: PBMCs or a T cell subset sorted from them (not recorded which). This TCR came from an adult woman who had mild COVID-19 (a few samples of this study predate the infection). Cell type and time point are not known. CDR3 protein: CASSPTRGITEAFF. The DNA of the CDR3 is TGTGCCAGCAGTCCCACCCGGGGGATCACTGAAGCTTTCTTT.